This T cell receptor (beta chain) was captured in a study of blood T cell repertoires in COVID-19. Study details: Sites across the United States, Italy and Spain contributed samples from acute and convalescent COVID-19. Sample material is recorded as cDNA or gDNA derived from T cells, B-cell-depleted T cells, or PBMCs.

In the study's own analysis: It was from reference gene primer amplification that nucleated cell counts were estimated. Clones were sequenced by immunoSEQ multiplex PCR, and TCRdb holds only the in-frame ones, with some missing. For V, J and clone size, that table is used; D and trimming come from the DNA. The table lists around 16,000 clones, 86% of them singletons, with less than 65% in the top ten. V lost 0 bases and J lost 10, with 9 bases in between. This CDR3 comprises 12 residues. Germline V gene data show CDR1 as LGHNA and CDR2 as YNFKEQ. The chain has TRBV4-2 and TRBJ1-1, with D possibly matching TRBD1 (6 bases). The source material was peripheral blood. This receptor was taken from a man in his sixties with acute or convalescent COVID-19. The CDR3 nucleotides read TGTGCCAGCAGCCAAGAGGGAGGGGGAGCTTTCTTT. This gives the protein CASSQEGGGAFF.